This section outlines one T cell receptor (beta chain) sequence together with its context. Profiled with immunoSEQ multiplex PCR; TCRdb holds only in-frame clones, not every one. The sample lists fewer than 300,000 clones; approximately 86% were seen once. The entry originates in a study of blood T cell repertoires in COVID-19. Overall study context: Samples representing acute and convalescent COVID-19 were sourced from the United States, Italy and Spain.

The specimen sequenced was peripheral blood. This TCR came from a woman between 18 and 29 years old with acute or convalescent COVID-19.

The CDR3 is CASSQDPGFNNSPLHF. CDR3 nucleotides: TGCGCCAGCAGCCAAGATCCGGGTTTCAATAATTCACCCCTCCACTTT. This chain joins TRBV4-3 and TRBJ1-6; no definite D call. CDR1 and CDR2 from the germline V gene are LGHNA and YSLEER. The V end was cut by 0 bases, the J end by 5 bases, with 11 bases between. The CDR3 sequence is 16 residues long.